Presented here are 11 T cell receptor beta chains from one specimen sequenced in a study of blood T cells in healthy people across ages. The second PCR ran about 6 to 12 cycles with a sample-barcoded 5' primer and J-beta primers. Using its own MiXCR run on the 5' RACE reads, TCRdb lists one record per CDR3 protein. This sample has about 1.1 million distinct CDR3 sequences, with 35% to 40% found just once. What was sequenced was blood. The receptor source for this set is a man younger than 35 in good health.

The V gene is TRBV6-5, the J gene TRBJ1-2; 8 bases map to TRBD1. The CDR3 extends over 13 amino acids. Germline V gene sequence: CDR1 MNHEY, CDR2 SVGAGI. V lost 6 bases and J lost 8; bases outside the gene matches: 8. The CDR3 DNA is TGTGCCAGCAGACGCTCAGGGGGCTACGGCTACACCTTC. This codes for CASRRSGGYGYTF.

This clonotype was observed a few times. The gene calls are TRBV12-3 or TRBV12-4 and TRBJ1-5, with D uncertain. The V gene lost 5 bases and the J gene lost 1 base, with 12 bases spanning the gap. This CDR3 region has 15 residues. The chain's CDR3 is CASSKAESSNQPQHF. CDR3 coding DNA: TGTGCCAGCAGTAAGGCAGAATCAAGCAATCAGCCCCAGCATTTT.

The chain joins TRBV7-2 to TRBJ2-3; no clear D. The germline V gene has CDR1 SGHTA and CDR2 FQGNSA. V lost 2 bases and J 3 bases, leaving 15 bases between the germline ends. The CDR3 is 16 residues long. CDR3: CASSLHLDFGTDTQYF. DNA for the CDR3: TGTGCCAGCAGCTTACACTTAGATTTTGGGACAGATACGCAGTATTTT. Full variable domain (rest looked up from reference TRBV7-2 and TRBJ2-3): GAGVSQSPSNKVTEKGKDVELRCDPISGHTALYWYRQSLGQGLEFLIYFQGNSAPDKSGLPSDRFSAERTGGSVSTLTIQRTQQEDSAVYLCASSLHLDFGTDTQYFGPGTRLTVL.

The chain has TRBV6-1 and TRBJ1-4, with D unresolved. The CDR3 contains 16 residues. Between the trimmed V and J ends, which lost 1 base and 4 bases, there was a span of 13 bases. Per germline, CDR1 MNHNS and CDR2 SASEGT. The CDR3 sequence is CASSEVGPRINEKLFF. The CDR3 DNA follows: TGTGCCAGCAGTGAAGTGGGCCCGAGGATTAATGAAAAACTGTTTTTT.

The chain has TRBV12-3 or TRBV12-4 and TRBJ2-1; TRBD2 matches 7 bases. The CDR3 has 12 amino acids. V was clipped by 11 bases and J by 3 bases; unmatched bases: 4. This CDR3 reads CAVGGGYNEQFF. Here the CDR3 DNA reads TGTGCCGTCGGCGGGGGCTACAATGAGCAGTTCTTC.

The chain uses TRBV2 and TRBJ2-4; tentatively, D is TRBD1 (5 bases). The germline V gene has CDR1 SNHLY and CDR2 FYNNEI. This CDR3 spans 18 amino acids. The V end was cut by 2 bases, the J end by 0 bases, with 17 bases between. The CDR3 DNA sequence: TGTGCCAGCAGTGAACCCGTAGGGGCAAATCTAGCCAAAAACATTCAGTACTTC. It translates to CASSEPVGANLAKNIQYF.

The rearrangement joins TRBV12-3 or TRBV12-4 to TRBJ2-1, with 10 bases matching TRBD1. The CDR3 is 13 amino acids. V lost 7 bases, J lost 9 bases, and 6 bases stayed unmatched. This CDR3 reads CASIFWDRGEQFF. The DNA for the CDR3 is TGTGCCAGCATTTTCTGGGACAGGGGTGAGCAGTTCTTC.

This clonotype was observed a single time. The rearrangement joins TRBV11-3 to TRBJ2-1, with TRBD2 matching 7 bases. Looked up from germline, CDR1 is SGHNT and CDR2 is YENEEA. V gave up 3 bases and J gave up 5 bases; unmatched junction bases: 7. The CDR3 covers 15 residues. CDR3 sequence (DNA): TGTGCCAGCAGCTTCCGGACTAGTTCAGACAATGAGCAGTTCTTC. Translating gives CASSFRTSSDNEQFF.

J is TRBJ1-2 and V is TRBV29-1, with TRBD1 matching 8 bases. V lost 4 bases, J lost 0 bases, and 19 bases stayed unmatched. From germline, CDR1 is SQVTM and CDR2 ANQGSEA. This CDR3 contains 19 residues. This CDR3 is CSVAPRGSDRAKANYGYTF. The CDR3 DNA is TGCAGCGTTGCCCCCCGCGGCTCGGACAGGGCAAAAGCTAACTATGGCTACACCTTC.

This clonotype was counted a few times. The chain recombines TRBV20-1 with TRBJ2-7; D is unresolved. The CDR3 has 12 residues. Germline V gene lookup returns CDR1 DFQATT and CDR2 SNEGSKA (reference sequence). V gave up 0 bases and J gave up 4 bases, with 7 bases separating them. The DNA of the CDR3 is TGCAGTGCTAGAGACAGTGAATACGAGCAGTACTTC. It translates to CSARDSEYEQYF.

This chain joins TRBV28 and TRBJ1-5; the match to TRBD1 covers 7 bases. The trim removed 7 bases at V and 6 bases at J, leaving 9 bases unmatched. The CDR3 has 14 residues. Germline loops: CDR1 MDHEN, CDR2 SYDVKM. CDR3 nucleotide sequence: TGTGCCAGCACCATCGACAGGGTGTCTCAGCCCCAGCATTTT. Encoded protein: CASTIDRVSQPQHF. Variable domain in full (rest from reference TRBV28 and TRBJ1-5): DVKVTQSSRYLVKRTGEKVFLECVQDMDHENMFWYRQDPGLGLRLIYFSYDVKMKEKGDIPEGYSVSREKKERFSLILESASTNQTSMYLCASTIDRVSQPQHFGDGTRLSIL.